This TCR beta chain was sequenced for a study of T cells after yellow fever vaccination. CDR1 is GTSNPN, CDR2 SVGIG, per germline (reference sequence). The length of the CDR3 is 13 residues. V was pared by 4 bases and J by 2 bases, with 12 bases between. Template-switching 5'RACE yielded the TCR cDNA; a universal primer site and UMIs were added in the process. TCRdb processed the 5' RACE reads anew with MiXCR; each CDR3 protein has one entry. Here the sample spans some 560,000 distinct CDR3 sequences, about a sixth being singletons. Material: PBMCs, obtained around 5 days after the first yellow fever vaccination. This clonotype was obtained from a man aged 18 to 35 who received the YFV17D yellow fever vaccine. V is TRBV30 and J is TRBJ2-7; D is uncertain. The CDR3 sequence: CAWTQDGAYEQYF. CDR3 bases: TGTGCCTGGACTCAGGACGGAGCCTACGAGCAGTACTTC.